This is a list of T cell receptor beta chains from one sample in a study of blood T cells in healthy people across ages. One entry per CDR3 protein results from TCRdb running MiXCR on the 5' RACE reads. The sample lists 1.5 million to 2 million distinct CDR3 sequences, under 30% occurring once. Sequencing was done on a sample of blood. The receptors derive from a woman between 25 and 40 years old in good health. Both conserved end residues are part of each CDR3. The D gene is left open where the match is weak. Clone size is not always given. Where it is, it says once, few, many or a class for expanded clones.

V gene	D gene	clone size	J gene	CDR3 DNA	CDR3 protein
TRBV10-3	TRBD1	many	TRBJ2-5	TGTGCCATCAGTGGCCGGGACAGGGGGCGAGAGACCCAGTACTTC	CAISGRDRGRETQYF
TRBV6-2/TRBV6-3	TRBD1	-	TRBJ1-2	TGTGCCAGCAGGGGCAACAGGGGGCTGGATGGCTACACCTTC	CASRGNRGLDGYTF
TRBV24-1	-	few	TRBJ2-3	TGTGCCACCAGTGACCCTCGACTATTGACGGAGGCTTTTACAGATACGCAGTATTTT	CATSDPRLLTEAFTDTQYF
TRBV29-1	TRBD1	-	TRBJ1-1	TGCAGCGCGGAACAGGGGATAGGTAGAACTGAAGCTTTCTTT	CSAEQGIGRTEAFF
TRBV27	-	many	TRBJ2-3	TGTGCCAGCAGTCCTTTCCCTACAGATACGCAGTATTTT	CASSPFPTDTQYF
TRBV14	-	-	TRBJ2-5	TGTGCCAGCAGCCATTACCTGACAGGAGCTGTCCAAGAGACCCAGTACTTC	CASSHYLTGAVQETQYF
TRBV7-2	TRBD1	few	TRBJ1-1	TGTGCCAGCAGCTCGGACAGGGTGGCGGCTGAAGCTTTCTTT	CASSSDRVAAEAFF
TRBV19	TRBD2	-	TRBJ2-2	TGTGCCAGTCGTCTACTAGCGGGGGAAACCGGGGAGCTGTTTTTT	CASRLLAGETGELFF
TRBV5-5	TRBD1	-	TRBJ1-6	TGTGCCAGCAGCCGGCCCCGGGACAGGGAATCACCCCTCCACTTT	CASSRPRDRESPLHF
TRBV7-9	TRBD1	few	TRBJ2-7	TGTGCCAGCAGCTCAAGACAGGGAGCAATTAGCGAGCAGTACTTC	CASSSRQGAISEQYF
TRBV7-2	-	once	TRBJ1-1	TGTGCCAGCAGCTTGGACAACATGAACACTGAAGCTTTCTTT	CASSLDNMNTEAFF
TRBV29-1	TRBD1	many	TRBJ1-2	TGCAGCGGAGGACAGGGAGAGCATGGCTACACCTTC	CSGGQGEHGYTF
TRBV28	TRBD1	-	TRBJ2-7	TGTGCCTGCTCCGGGACAGGCTCCTACGAGCAGTACTTC	CACSGTGSYEQYF
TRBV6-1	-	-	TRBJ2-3	TGTGCCAGCAGGACGGTTAAAGGACTAAGAGGCACAGATACGCAGTATTTT	CASRTVKGLRGTDTQYF
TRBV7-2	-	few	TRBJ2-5	TGTGCCGGCAGCCCTACGCTAGGTACAGAGACCCAGTACTTC	CAGSPTLGTETQYF
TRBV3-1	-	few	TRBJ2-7	TGTGCCAGCAGCCACGGGGGCGCCTCTTACAATGAGCAGTACTTC	CASSHGGASYNEQYF
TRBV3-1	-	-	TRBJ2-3	TGTGCCAGCAGCCAAGCTAGCGCATTGGCAGATACGCAGTATTTT	CASSQASALADTQYF
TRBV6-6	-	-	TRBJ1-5	TGTGCCAGCAGTCCCGGCGGCAGGCTGGGGGTCGGCCAGCCCCAGCATTTT	CASSPGGRLGVGQPQHF
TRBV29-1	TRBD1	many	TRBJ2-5	TGCAGCGTTGCTACAGGGGGGTCCAGCGCCCAAGAGACCCAGTACTTC	CSVATGGSSAQETQYF
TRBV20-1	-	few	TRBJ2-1	TGCAGTGCTAGAGATGGGGGGACAGACTACAATGAGCAGTTCTTC	CSARDGGTDYNEQFF
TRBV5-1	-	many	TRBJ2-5	TGCGCCAGCAGCGGCGAGGCTCAAGAGACCCAGTACTTC	CASSGEAQETQYF
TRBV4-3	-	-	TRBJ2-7	TGCGCCAGCAGCCAGGGTAGCGAGACCTACGAGCAGTACTTC	CASSQGSETYEQYF
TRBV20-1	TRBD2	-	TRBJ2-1	TGCAGTGCTTGGACTAGCGGGGGGGATGAGCAGTTCTTC	CSAWTSGGDEQFF
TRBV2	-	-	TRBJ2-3	TGTGCCAGCCGGATCCGGGCCTTTAGCACAGATACGCAGTATTTT	CASRIRAFSTDTQYF
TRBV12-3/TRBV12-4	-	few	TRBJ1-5	TGTACCAGCAGTTTATCGGGGATGGGCAATCAGCCCCAGCATTTT	CTSSLSGMGNQPQHF
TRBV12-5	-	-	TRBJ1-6	TGTGCTAGTGCCAACAGGTTGAATTCACCCCTCCACTTT	CASANRLNSPLHF
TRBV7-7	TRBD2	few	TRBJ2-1	TGTGCCAGCAGCCCCATAGCGGGTGGGTCCTACAATGAGCAGTTCTTC	CASSPIAGGSYNEQFF
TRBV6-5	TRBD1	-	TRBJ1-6	TGTGCCAGCAGTTTAACAGGGGGTAACATCAATTCACCCCTCCACTTT	CASSLTGGNINSPLHF
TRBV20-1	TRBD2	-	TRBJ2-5	TGCAGTGCCCCTCCACCCAGGCTAGCGGGCACGGATGAGCAGTACTTC	CSAPPPRLAGTDEQYF
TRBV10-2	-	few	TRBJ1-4	TGCGCCAGCAGTGAGCCGGTTTTGGCGGGGGGTATCGAAAAACTGTTTTTT	CASSEPVLAGGIEKLFF
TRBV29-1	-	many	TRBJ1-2	TGCAGCGTTGAAGAAGGCAGGGGAGGAGGCTACACCTTC	CSVEEGRGGGYTF
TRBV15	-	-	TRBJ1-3	TGTGCCACCAGCAGAGATGGAGTTGGGAGCGGAAACACCATATATTTT	CATSRDGVGSGNTIYF
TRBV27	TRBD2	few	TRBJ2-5	TGTGCCAGCAGTTTATCGTCGAGCGGGGGCCAAGAGACCCAGTACTTC	CASSLSSSGGQETQYF
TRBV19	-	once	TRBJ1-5	TGTGCCAGCAGTAGCCTACACTATAGCAATCAGCCCCAGCATTTT	CASSSLHYSNQPQHF
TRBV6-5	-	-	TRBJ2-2	TGTGCCAGCATGGGGGAGCCGAACACCGGGGAGCTGTTTTTT	CASMGEPNTGELFF
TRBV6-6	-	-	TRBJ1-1	TGTGCCAGCAGGGGCGGGACGGGAGCTTTCTTT	CASRGGTGAFF
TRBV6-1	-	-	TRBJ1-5	TGTGCCAGCACCCCGCTGGATACGCAGCATTTT	CASTPLDTQHF
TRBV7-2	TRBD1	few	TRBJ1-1	TGTGCCAGCAGCTTAGGAGGACAGGGGTTAGGGGCTTTCTTT	CASSLGGQGLGAFF
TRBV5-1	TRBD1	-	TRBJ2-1	TGCGCCAGCCGGGACAGGGTCAGCTCCCACAATGAGCAGTTCTTC	CASRDRVSSHNEQFF
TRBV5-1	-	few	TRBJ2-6	TGCACCAGCAGCCCCAAAGTCCCTGGGGCCAACGTCCTGACTTTC	CTSSPKVPGANVLTF
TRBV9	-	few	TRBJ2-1	TGTGCCAGCAGCGTAGTGCCTGAAGACTACAATGAGCAGTTCTTC	CASSVVPEDYNEQFF
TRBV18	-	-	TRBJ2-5	TGTGCCAGCTCACCAAGAGGGACCGATGGGACCCAGTACTTC	CASSPRGTDGTQYF
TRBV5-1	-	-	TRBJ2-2	TGCGCCAGCAGACCGGGACCCGATTATCCCAGGGAGCTGTTGTTT	CASRPGPDYPRELLF
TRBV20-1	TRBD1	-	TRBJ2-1	TGCAGTGCACCGGGACAGAACTCCTACAATGAGCAGTTCTTC	CSAPGQNSYNEQFF
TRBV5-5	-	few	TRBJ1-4	TGTGCCAGCAGCTTGTCCGGGACCCGTGAAAAACTGTTTTTT	CASSLSGTREKLFF
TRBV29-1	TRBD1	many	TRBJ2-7	TGCAGCGCCACGGAGACAGGGGACGAGCAGTACTTC	CSATETGDEQYF
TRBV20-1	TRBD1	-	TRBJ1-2	TGCAGTGCTAGAGATACCGGGACAGGGGCAGATGGCTACACCTTC	CSARDTGTGADGYTF
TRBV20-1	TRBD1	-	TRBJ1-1	TGCAGTGCTTGTCAGGGGGCCGGCACTGAAGCTTTCTTT	CSACQGAGTEAFF
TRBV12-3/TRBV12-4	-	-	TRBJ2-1	TGTGCCAGCAGTTACAGGTGGGCGAATGAGCAGTTCTTC	CASSYRWANEQFF
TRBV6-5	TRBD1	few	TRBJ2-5	TGTGCCAGCAGTACCTCCAGGGGGTGGAAGACCCAGTACTTC	CASSTSRGWKTQYF
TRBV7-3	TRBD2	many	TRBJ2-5	TGTGCCAGCAGTCTCTATCCGTCGACTAGCGGGGGAGGGGAGACCCAGTACTTC	CASSLYPSTSGGGETQYF
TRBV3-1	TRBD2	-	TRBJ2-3	TGTGCCAGCAGCCAAGGACGCCTAGCGGGAGTCATCCCAGATACGCAGTATTTT	CASSQGRLAGVIPDTQYF
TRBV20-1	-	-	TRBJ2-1	TGCAGTGCTAGAGTCCCCAATGAGCAGTTCTTC	CSARVPNEQFF
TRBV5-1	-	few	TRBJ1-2	TGCGCCAGCAGCCTGACAGAGACTACCTATGGCTACACCTTC	CASSLTETTYGYTF
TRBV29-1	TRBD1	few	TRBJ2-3	TGCAGCGTTGAAAGGACAGGGGGGACAGATACGCAGTATTTT	CSVERTGGTDTQYF
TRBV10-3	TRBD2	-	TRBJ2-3	TGTGCCATCAGTGACTGGGGGACTAGCGGACTGCAGTATTTT	CAISDWGTSGLQYF
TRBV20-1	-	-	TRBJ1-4	TGCAGTGTACCTAATGAAAAACTGTTTTTT	CSVPNEKLFF
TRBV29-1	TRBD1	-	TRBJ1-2	TGCAGCGTCGCCCCGGTTCAGGGGGGAAACTATGGCTACACCTTC	CSVAPVQGGNYGYTF
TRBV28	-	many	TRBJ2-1	TGTGCCAGCAGTTTTCAGACCTATGATGAGCAGTTCTTC	CASSFQTYDEQFF